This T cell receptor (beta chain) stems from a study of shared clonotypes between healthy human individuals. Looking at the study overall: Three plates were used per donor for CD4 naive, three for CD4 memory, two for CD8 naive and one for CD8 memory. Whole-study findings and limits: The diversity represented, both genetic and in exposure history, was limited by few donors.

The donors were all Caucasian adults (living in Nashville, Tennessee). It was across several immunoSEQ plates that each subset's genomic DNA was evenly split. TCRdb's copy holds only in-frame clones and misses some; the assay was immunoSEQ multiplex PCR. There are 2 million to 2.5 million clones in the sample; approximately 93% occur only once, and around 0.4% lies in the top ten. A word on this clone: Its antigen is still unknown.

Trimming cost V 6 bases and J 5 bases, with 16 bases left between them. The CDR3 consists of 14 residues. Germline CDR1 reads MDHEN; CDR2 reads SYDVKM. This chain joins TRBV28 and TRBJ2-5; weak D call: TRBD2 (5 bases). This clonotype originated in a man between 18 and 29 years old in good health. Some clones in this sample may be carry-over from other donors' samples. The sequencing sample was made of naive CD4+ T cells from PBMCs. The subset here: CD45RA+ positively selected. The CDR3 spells CASSQGGGVETQYF. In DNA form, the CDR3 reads TGTGCCAGCAGCCAAGGAGGCGGTGTGGAGACCCAGTACTTC. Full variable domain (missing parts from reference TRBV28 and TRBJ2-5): DVKVTQSSRYLVKRTGEKVFLECVQDMDHENMFWYRQDPGLGLRLIYFSYDVKMKEKGDIPEGYSVSREKKERFSLILESASTNQTSMYLCASSQGGGVETQYFGPGTRLLVL.